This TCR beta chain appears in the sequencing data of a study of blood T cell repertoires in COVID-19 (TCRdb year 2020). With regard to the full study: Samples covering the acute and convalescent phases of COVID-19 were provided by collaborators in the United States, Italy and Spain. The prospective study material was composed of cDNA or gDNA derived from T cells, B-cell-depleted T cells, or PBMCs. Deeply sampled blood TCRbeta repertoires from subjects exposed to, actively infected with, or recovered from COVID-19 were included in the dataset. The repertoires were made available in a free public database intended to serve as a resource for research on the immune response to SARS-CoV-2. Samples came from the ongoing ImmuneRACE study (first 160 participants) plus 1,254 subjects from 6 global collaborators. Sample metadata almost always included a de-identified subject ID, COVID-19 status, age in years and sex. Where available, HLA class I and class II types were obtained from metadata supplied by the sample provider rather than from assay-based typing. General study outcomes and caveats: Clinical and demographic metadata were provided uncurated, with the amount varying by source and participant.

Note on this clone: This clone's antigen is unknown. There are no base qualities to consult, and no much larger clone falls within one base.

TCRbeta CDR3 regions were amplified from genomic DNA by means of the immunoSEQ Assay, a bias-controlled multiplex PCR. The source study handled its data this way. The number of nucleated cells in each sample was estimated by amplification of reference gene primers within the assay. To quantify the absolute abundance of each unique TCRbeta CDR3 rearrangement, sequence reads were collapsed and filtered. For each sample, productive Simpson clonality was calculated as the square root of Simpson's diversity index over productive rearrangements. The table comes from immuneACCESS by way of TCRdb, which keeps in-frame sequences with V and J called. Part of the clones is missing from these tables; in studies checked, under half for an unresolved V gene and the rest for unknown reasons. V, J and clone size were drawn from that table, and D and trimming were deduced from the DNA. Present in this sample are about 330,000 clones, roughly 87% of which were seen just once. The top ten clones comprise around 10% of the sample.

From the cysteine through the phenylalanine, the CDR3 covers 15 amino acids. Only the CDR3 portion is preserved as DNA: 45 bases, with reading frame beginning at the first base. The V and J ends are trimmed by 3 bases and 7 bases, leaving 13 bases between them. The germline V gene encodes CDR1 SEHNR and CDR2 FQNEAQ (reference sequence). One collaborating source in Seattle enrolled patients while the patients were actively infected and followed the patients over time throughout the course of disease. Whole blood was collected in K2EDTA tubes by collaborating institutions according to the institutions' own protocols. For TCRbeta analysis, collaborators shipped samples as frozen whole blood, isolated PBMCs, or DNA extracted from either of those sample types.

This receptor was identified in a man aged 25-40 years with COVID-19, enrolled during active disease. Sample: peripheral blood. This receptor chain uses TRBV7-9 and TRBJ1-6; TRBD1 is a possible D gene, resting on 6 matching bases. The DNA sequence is TGTGCCAGCAGCTTGGCAGGGGCAAGGAATTCACCCCTCCACTTT. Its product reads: CASSLAGARNSPLHF.